These T cell receptor beta chains were read from a single sample in a study of T-cell memory formation after mild COVID-19. TCRdb reanalysed the 5' RACE reads using MiXCR and keeps one entry per CDR3 protein. Of 540,000 or so distinct CDR3 sequences listed, 20% are singletons. The sample comprised PBMCs or a T cell subset sorted from them (not recorded which). All receptors derive from an adult woman who had mild COVID-19 (a few samples of this study predate the infection). Cell type and time point are not known. The CDR3 runs from the conserved cysteine through the conserved F or W. The D gene is left open where the match is weak. Only part of the rows carry a size: once, few, many, or a class if the clone is expanded.

DNA,CDR3,J,size,V,D
TGTGCCAGCAGCTTAGATTTTCGCGGACCAACCTACAATGAGCAGTTCTTC,CASSLDFRGPTYNEQFF,TRBJ2-1,-,TRBV7-9,-
TGTGCCACCAGTACGGGACTCTCGACGAACTATGGCTACACCTTC,CATSTGLSTNYGYTF,TRBJ1-2,-,TRBV15,-
TGTGCCAGTAGTATACAGGGGGAGCCCCAGCATTTT,CASSIQGEPQHF,TRBJ1-5,-,TRBV19,TRBD1
TGTGCCAGCAGCTTAGGTGAGACTAGCCTCGCAGAGACCCAGTACTTC,CASSLGETSLAETQYF,TRBJ2-5,few,TRBV5-5,TRBD2
TGTGCCAGCAGACCGGGACTCTTCCTAGAGCAGTACTTC,CASRPGLFLEQYF,TRBJ2-7,few,TRBV7-9,-
TGTGCCAGCAGCGTAGGGGGAGGGGCCACCGGGGAGCTGTTTTTT,CASSVGGGATGELFF,TRBJ2-2,-,TRBV9,TRBD2
TGTGCCTGGGGGGACAGTCCTAGCACAGATACGCAGTATTTT,CAWGDSPSTDTQYF,TRBJ2-3,once,TRBV30,TRBD1
TGTGCCAGCAGCCCCGGCGGGGGGCTTGGCAATCAGCCCCAGCATTTT,CASSPGGGLGNQPQHF,TRBJ1-5,-,TRBV7-2,-
TGCGCCAGCAGGGGACAGGGAGGTAATGAAAAACTGTTTTTT,CASRGQGGNEKLFF,TRBJ1-4,few,TRBV5-1,TRBD1
TGTGCCAGCAGCTTAGCCGGGGGCCGGGCTGAGCAGTTCTTC,CASSLAGGRAEQFF,TRBJ2-1,-,TRBV7-2,-
TGTGCCATCGCTAGCTCCCACGAGCAGTACTTC,CAIASSHEQYF,TRBJ2-7,few,TRBV10-3,-
TGCAGCGTTGTGACAGGGCTCTATGGCTACACCTTC,CSVVTGLYGYTF,TRBJ1-2,-,TRBV29-1,TRBD1
TGTGCCAGCAGTGACGGGACTACCAAACAAGAGACCCAGTACTTC,CASSDGTTKQETQYF,TRBJ2-5,few,TRBV6-1,TRBD2
TGCAGTGCCAGGACAGAAGAAACATGGAACACTGAAGCTTTCTTT,CSARTEETWNTEAFF,TRBJ1-1,few,TRBV20-1,-
TGCGCCAGCAGCTTGGCCCAGGGTGATACGCAGTATTTT,CASSLAQGDTQYF,TRBJ2-3,many,TRBV5-1,-
TGTGCCAGCAGCTTAACTTTCGCGGGAGGTCAAGATACGCAGTATTTT,CASSLTFAGGQDTQYF,TRBJ2-3,-,TRBV7-3,TRBD2
TGTGCCAGCAGCCAGAGGTTATTAGGGGGATCCACCTACAATGAGCAGTTCTTC,CASSQRLLGGSTYNEQFF,TRBJ2-1,few,TRBV7-9,-
TGCAGTGCTAGGTTAGGGGGCCCACGCAATCAGCCCCAGCATTTT,CSARLGGPRNQPQHF,TRBJ1-5,-,TRBV20-1,TRBD1
TGTGCCAGCAGTGGCTACAGGGGGAGTGGGCCTACTAGCAATCAGCCCCAGCATTTT,CASSGYRGSGPTSNQPQHF,TRBJ1-5,-,TRBV2,TRBD1
TGCAGCGTTGAACGGGGCACAGATACGCAGTATTTT,CSVERGTDTQYF,TRBJ2-3,many,TRBV29-1,-